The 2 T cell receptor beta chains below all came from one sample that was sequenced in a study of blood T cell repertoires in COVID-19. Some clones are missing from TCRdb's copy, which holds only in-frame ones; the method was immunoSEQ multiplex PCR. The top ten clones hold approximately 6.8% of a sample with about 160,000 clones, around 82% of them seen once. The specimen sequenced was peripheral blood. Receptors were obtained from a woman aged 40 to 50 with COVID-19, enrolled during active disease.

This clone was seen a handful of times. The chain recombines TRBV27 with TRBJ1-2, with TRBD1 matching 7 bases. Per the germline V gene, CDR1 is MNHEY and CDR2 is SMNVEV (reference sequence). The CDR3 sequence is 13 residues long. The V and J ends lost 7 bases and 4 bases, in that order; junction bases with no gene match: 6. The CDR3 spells CASKADRAYGYTF. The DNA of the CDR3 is TGTGCCAGCAAAGCCGACAGGGCCTATGGCTACACCTTC.

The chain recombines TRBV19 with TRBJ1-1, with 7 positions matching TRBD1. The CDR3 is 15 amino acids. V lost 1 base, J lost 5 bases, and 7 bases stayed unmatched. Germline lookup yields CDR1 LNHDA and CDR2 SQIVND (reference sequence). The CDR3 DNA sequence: TGTGCCAGTAGTATAGTGGAAAGGGGGCGGACTGAAGCTTTCTTT. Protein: CASSIVERGRTEAFF.